Listed below are T cell receptor beta chains from one sample, sequenced in a study of T cell responses to AZD1222 COVID-19 vaccine. TCRdb's table, derived via immunoSEQ multiplex PCR, lists solely in-frame clones and lacks some. The sample contains around 67,000 clones, roughly 84% of which appear only once. The material was peripheral blood, obtained on day 0 of AZD1222 vaccination. The receptors here all came from an adult in good health. Each CDR3 is given with its conserved first and last residue. A D gene is named only where the DNA matches it firmly. Expanded clones get a size class; other rows say once, few or many, or leave the size out.

j_gene	d_gene	v_gene	abundance	CDR3aa	CDR3nt
TRBJ1-1	-	TRBV6-5	-	CASRQTVNTEAFF	TGTGCCAGCAGACAAACAGTAAACACTGAAGCTTTCTTT
TRBJ1-3	-	TRBV10-3	-	CAISEPGDGRGSSGNTIYF	TGTGCCATCAGTGAGCCGGGAGACGGCAGGGGCAGCTCTGGAAACACCATATATTTT
TRBJ2-7	-	TRBV19	-	CVSSIGGGAYEQYF	TGTGTCAGTAGTATAGGAGGGGGAGCCTACGAGCAGTACTTC
TRBJ2-3	-	TRBV15	few	CATSTRFGADTQYF	TGTGCCACCAGCACTCGGTTCGGAGCAGATACGCAGTATTTT
TRBJ2-5	-	TRBV29-1	-	CSVELGPQETQYF	TGCAGCGTTGAGCTGGGACCACAAGAGACCCAGTACTTC
TRBJ1-6	TRBD1	TRBV6-5	-	CASSSGTEYSPLHF	TGTGCCAGCAGTTCCGGGACAGAATATTCACCCCTCCACTTT
TRBJ1-3	-	TRBV15	-	CATSRDRGPGGNTIYF	TGTGCCACCAGCAGAGATCGGGGCCCGGGGGGAAACACCATATATTTT
TRBJ1-2	-	TRBV19	-	CASLSAYYGYTF	TGTGCCAGCTTGTCCGCCTACTATGGCTACACCTTC
TRBJ2-4	-	TRBV6-2/TRBV6-3	-	CASSFRGLAKNIQYF	TGTGCCAGCAGTTTCCGGGGCCTAGCCAAAAACATTCAGTACTTC
TRBJ1-1	-	TRBV24-1	-	CATSDLLTQMNTEAFF	TGTGCCACCAGTGATTTGCTCACCCAGATGAACACTGAAGCTTTCTTT
TRBJ2-2	-	TRBV3-1/TRBV3-2	once	CASSQGMDTGELFF	TGTGCCAGCAGCCAAGGTATGGACACCGGGGAGCTGTTTTTT
TRBJ1-5	TRBD1	TRBV3-1/TRBV3-2	-	CASSHSDRGGNQPQHF	TGTGCCAGCAGCCACAGTGACAGGGGTGGCAATCAGCCCCAGCATTTT
TRBJ2-1	TRBD2	TRBV7-2	once	CASSSGGVLYNEQFF	TGTGCCAGCAGCAGCGGGGGGGTCCTCTACAATGAGCAGTTCTTC
TRBJ1-4	-	TRBV6-5	-	CASSYQADEKLFF	TGTGCCAGCAGTTATCAGGCGGATGAAAAACTGTTTTTT
TRBJ2-1	TRBD1	TRBV27	-	CASCRRRGTGPLSYNEQFF	TGTGCCAGCTGTCGTCGTCGCGGGACAGGGCCCCTCTCCTACAATGAGCAGTTCTTC
TRBJ2-3	TRBD2	TRBV5-1	-	CASSFGLAGTDTQYF	TGCGCCAGCAGCTTCGGACTAGCGGGCACAGATACGCAGTATTTT
TRBJ2-1	-	TRBV5-4	-	CASSLGGHNEQFF	TGTGCCAGCAGCTTGGGGGGCCACAATGAGCAGTTCTTC
TRBJ2-3	TRBD1	TRBV19	-	CASSADRGADTQYF	TGTGCCAGTAGTGCGGACAGGGGCGCAGATACGCAGTATTTT
TRBJ2-5	-	TRBV21-1	-	CASSKGVSGGETQYF	TGTGCCAGCAGCAAAGGGGTTAGCGGGGGGGAGACCCAGTACTTC
TRBJ1-4	-	TRBV21-1	-	CASRGTGGSGSPNEKLFF	TGTGCCAGCAGGGGGACCGGGGGGAGTGGTAGTCCTAATGAAAAACTGTTTTTT
TRBJ1-4	-	TRBV7-2	-	CASSSRGDPNEKLFF	TGTGCCAGCAGCTCCCGGGGGGACCCCAATGAAAAACTGTTTTTT
TRBJ2-1	-	TRBV5-6	-	CASSLTSWGYNEQFF	TGTGCCAGCAGCTTGACTTCCTGGGGGTACAATGAGCAGTTCTTC